Included here is one TCR beta chain sequence, with context. No antigen is known for it. The data derive from a study of a mutant IDH1 vaccine in newly diagnosed glioma. Overall study: Treated patients comprised around 62% males and about 40% females, mean age 40.4 years. Study-level findings and limits: Immune responses arising from the vaccine appeared in approximately 93% of patients.

Time point: week 35, safety follow-up. Every vaccination contained 300 ug of the mutant IDH1 20-mer peptide and was paired with topical imiquimod. The donors' diagnosis was new WHO grade 3 or 4 astrocytoma that was IDH1-mutant and ATRX-lost. CDR1 and CDR2 (germline): SNHLY, FYNNEI. This CDR3 contains 14 residues. Trimming cost V 4 bases and J 4 bases, with 14 bases left between them. Profiling relied on immunoSEQ multiplex PCR, and the TCRdb table lists in-frame clones only, not all of them. The sample includes some 30,000 clones, around 73% seen only once; the top ten take approximately 10%. The material sequenced was PBMCs, taken from a glioma patient whose treatment included an IDH1 peptide vaccine. This TCR derives from a woman between 40 and 50 years old with glioma. The chain employs TRBV2 and TRBJ2-7; TRBD1 is a possible D gene (6 bases). CDR3 loop: CASSVRTGKYEQYF. Written as DNA, the CDR3 is TGTGCCAGCAGTGTTAGAACAGGGAAGTACGAGCAGTACTTC.